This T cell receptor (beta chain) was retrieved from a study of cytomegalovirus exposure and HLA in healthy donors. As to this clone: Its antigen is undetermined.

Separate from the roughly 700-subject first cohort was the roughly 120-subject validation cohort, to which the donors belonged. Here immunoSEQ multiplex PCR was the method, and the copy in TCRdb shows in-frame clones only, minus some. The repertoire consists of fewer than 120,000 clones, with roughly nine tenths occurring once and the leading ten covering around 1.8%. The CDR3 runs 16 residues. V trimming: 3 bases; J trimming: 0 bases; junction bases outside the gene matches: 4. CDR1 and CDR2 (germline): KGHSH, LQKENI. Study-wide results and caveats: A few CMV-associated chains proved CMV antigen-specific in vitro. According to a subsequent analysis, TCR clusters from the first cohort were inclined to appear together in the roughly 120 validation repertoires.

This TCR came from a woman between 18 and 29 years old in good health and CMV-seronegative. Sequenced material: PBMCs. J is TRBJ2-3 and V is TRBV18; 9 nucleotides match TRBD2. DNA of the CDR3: TGTGCCAGCTCACCTTCTAGCGGGATTAGCACAGATACGCAGTATTTT. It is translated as CASSPSSGISTDTQYF.